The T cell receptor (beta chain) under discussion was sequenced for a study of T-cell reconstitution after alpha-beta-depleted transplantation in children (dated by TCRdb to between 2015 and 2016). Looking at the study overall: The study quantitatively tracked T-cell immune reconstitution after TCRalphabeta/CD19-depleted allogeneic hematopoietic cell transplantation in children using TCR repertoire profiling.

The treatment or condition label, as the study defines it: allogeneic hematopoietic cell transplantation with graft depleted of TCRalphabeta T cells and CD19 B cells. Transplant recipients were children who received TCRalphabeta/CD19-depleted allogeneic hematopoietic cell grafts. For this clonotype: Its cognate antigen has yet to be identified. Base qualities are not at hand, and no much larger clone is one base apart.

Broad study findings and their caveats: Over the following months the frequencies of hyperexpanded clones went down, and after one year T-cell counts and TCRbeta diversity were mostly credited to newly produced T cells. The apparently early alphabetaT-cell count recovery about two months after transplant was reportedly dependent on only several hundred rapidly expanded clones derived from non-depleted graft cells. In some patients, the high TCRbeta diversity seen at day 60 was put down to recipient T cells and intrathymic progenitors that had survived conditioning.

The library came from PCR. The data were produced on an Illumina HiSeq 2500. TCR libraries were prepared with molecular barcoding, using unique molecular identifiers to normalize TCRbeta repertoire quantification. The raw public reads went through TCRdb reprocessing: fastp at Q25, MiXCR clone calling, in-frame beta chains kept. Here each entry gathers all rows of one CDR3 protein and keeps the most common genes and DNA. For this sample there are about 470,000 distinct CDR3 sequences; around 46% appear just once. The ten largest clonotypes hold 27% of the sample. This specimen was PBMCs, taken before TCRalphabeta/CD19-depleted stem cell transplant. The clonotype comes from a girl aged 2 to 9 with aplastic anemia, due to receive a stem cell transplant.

The CDR3 region: CSARPLGGPNYEQYF. The DNA sequence is given as TGCAGTGCTAGGCCCCTCGGAGGGCCCAACTACGAGCAGTACTTC. The rearrangement combines TRBV20-1 with TRBJ2-7; TRBD2 is perhaps the D gene, given 6 matching bases. CDR1 DFQATT and CDR2 SNEGSKA are derived from the germline V gene (reference sequence). V drops 3 bases and J drops 3 bases, leaving 18 bases in between. The CDR3 covers 15 residues, taking in both the cysteine and the phenylalanine. Of the read, only the CDR3 DNA is kept; its 45 bases are in frame from base 1.